The 32 T cell receptor beta chains below all came from one sample that was sequenced in a study of blood T cell repertoires in COVID-19. Assay: immunoSEQ multiplex PCR; the TCRdb copy retains only in-frame clones and omits some. The sample lists about 260,000 clones, more than 75% seen once, with roughly 1.6% in the top ten. The sample comprised peripheral blood. The receptors here all came from a woman aged 40 to 50 who had recovered from COVID-19.

The chain employs TRBV19 and TRBJ2-5; TRBD1 agrees at 8 bases. V dropped 3 bases and J dropped 5; count of bases not matched to a gene: 11. The germline CDR1 and CDR2 sequences are LNHDA and SQIVND (reference sequence). CDR3 length: 16 residues. CDR3 DNA: TGTGCCAGTAGTATCACCCAAGGACAGGGAGCGGAGACCCAGTACTTC. Protein: CASSITQGQGAETQYF.

This clone was observed once. The J gene is TRBJ2-5, the V gene TRBV7-8; TRBD2 agrees at 9 bases. The CDR3 is 14 residues long. The trim removed 5 bases at V and 5 bases at J, leaving 6 bases unmatched. Germline lookup yields CDR1 SGHVS and CDR2 FQNEAQ. The CDR3 DNA reads TGTGCCAGCAGCCCCGCGGGGGGGTGGGAGACCCAGTACTTC. The encoded protein is CASSPAGGWETQYF.

The V call is TRBV20-1, the J call TRBJ1-1; 7 positions match TRBD1. CDR3 length: 13 amino acids. V shed 3 bases and J 0 bases; nucleotides not matched to a gene: 1. CDR1 is DFQATT and CDR2 is SNEGSKA in the germline V gene (reference sequence). CDR3 coding DNA: TGCAGTGCTAGTACAGGGGTGAACACTGAAGCTTTCTTT. This codes for CSASTGVNTEAFF.

The chain combines TRBV6-5 with TRBJ1-3; D not certain. The V and J ends lost 6 bases and 0 bases respectively, with 12 bases between them. Germline V gives CDR1 MNHEY, CDR2 SVGAGI. The CDR3 has 15 residues. CDR3 sequence reads: CASSPALGSGNTIYF. DNA of the CDR3: TGTGCCAGCAGCCCGGCTCTAGGCTCTGGAAACACCATATATTTT.

The CDR3 DNA reads TGTGCCAGCAGCTTGGTCGGGAGGGCCCACGAGCAGTACTTC. Amino acid sequence: CASSLVGRAHEQYF. This chain joins TRBV5-4 and TRBJ2-7; 8 positions match TRBD2. Germline CDR1 is SGHNT and CDR2 is YYREEE (reference sequence). This CDR3 is 14 amino acids long. Germline trimming cut 0 bases from V and 5 bases from J; bases unmatched to any gene: 4.

The chain uses TRBV6-5 and TRBJ1-5; D gene ambiguous. Germline assignment: CDR1 MNHEY and CDR2 SVGAGI. Trimming took off 6 bases at V and 5 bases at J, with 11 bases between the two ends. The length of the CDR3 is 13 residues. The CDR3, as DNA: TGTGCCAGCAGGTTAATGAGGGATCAGCCCCAGCATTTT. Translation: CASRLMRDQPQHF.

The V and J genes are TRBV27 and TRBJ2-1, with TRBD2 matching over 7 bases. The germline V gene encodes CDR1 MNHEY and CDR2 SMNVEV (reference sequence). The V gene end was trimmed by 5 bases and the J gene end by 3 bases; junction bases not matched to a gene: 4. This CDR3 has 14 amino acids. The CDR3 sequence is CASSLSGFYNEQFF. As DNA, the CDR3 is TGTGCCAGCAGTCTTAGCGGGTTCTACAATGAGCAGTTCTTC.

This sequence joins TRBV5-4 and TRBJ2-2; possibly TRBD2 for D (6 bases). This CDR3 region has 15 residues. Germline CDR1 reads SGHNT; CDR2 reads YYREEE (reference sequence). V was cut by 1 base and J by 4 bases, with 11 bases left in between. The CDR3 nucleotides read TGTGCCAGCAGCTTGCTCGGGAGATTCACCGGGGAGCTGTTTTTT. Protein sequence: CASSLLGRFTGELFF.

This clone was seen just once. V usage is TRBV7-6 and J usage is TRBJ1-4, with D perhaps TRBD1 (5 bases). V was shortened by 5 bases and J by 6 bases, with 13 bases between the two germline ends. The CDR3 loop spans 14 amino acids. Germline values: CDR1 SGHVS, CDR2 FNYEAQ. CDR3 bases: TGTGCCAGCAGCCCCGCTTGGGGGGATGAAAAACTGTTTTTT. Translation gives CASSPAWGDEKLFF.

The chain carries TRBV5-1 and TRBJ2-7; a possible D gene is TRBD1 (6 bases). Trimming removed 4 bases from V and 9 bases from J, with 23 bases in between. Germline assignment: CDR1 SGHRS and CDR2 YFSETQ. The CDR3 consists of 15 residues. The CDR3 loop is CASSLEVGARNAQYF. The CDR3 DNA sequence: TGCGCCAGCAGCCTCGAAGTGGGGGCGCGAAACGCGCAGTACTTC.

V and J are TRBV29-1 and TRBJ1-1; D gene uncertain. The CDR3 has 10 residues. Between the trimmed V and J ends, which lost 7 bases and 5 bases, there was a span of 8 bases. CDR1 and CDR2 from the germline V gene are SQVTM and ANQGSEA. The CDR3 bases are TGCAGCGCCCGGGGAACTGAAGCTTTCTTT. Amino acids: CSARGTEAFF.

The rearrangement uses TRBV24-1 and TRBJ1-2; no firm D call. The CDR3 loop spans 13 amino acids. In germline, CDR1 is KGHDR, CDR2 SFDVKD. V lost 2 bases and J lost 7, with 10 bases in between. Here the CDR3 reads CATSDSGFSGYTF. CDR3 coding DNA: TGTGCCACCAGTGATTCCGGGTTTTCTGGCTACACCTTC.

For the CDR3, the DNA is TGTGCCAGCAGCTTAACAGGGTTTCAGCCCCAGCATTTT. Protein sequence: CASSLTGFQPQHF. The chain couples TRBV11-2 to TRBJ1-5, with D perhaps TRBD1 (6 bases). The germline gives CDR1 SGHAT, CDR2 FQNNGV. V was cut by 2 bases and J by 6 bases, with 8 bases left in between. CDR3 length: 13 amino acids.

The chain carries TRBV30 and TRBJ2-1, with 8 positions matching TRBD1. In germline, CDR1 is GTSNPN, CDR2 SVGIG (reference sequence). This CDR3 spans 14 amino acids. V shed 7 bases and J 4 bases; nucleotides not matched to a gene: 9. CDR3 DNA: TGTGCCTCGAACCCCGGGACAGGTTACAATGAGCAGTTCTTC. Translation gives CASNPGTGYNEQFF.

The chain couples TRBV7-2 to TRBJ1-1; D unclear. Germline values: CDR1 SGHTA, CDR2 FQGNSA. This CDR3 has 13 residues. V shed 3 bases and J shed 1 base, with 6 bases lying between them. For the CDR3, the DNA is TGTGCCAGCAGCTTCGTCTCGAACACTGAAGCTTTCTTT. Amino acids: CASSFVSNTEAFF.

The chain links TRBV5-1 to TRBJ2-5; tentatively, D is TRBD1 (6 bases). Trimming took off 0 bases at V and 3 bases at J, with 9 bases between the two ends. Germline CDR1 reads SGHRS; CDR2 reads YFSETQ. The CDR3 runs to 14 residues. The DNA of the CDR3 is TGCGCCAGCAGCTTGGGAACAGGGAAAGAGACCCAGTACTTC. This gives the protein CASSLGTGKETQYF.

The gene calls are TRBV24-1 and TRBJ1-2; tentatively, D is TRBD1 (5 bases). The CDR3 sequence is 13 residues long. Germline V gene data show CDR1 as KGHDR and CDR2 as SFDVKD. The V and J ends lost 4 bases and 8 bases respectively, with 13 bases between them. CDR3 residues: CATSDGQGGGYTF. The CDR3, as DNA: TGTGCCACCAGTGACGGGCAGGGTGGCGGCTACACCTTC.

This clone has just a few counts. CDR3 loop: CASSFRSSGNTIYF. For the CDR3, the DNA is TGTGCCAGCAGCTTCCGGAGCTCTGGAAACACCATATATTTT. This chain joins TRBV7-2 and TRBJ1-3; D remains ambiguous. Trimming took off 3 bases at V and 0 bases at J, with 6 bases between the two ends. This CDR3 contains 14 residues. The germline V gene encodes CDR1 SGHTA and CDR2 FQGNSA.

V is TRBV15 and J is TRBJ2-7; D uncertain. The V end was cut by 0 bases, the J end by 6 bases, with 15 bases between. Germline V lookup: CDR1 LNHNV, CDR2 YYDKDF (reference sequence). This CDR3 comprises 15 residues. For the CDR3, the DNA is TGTGCCACCAGCAGAGATCTAGACCGTCAAGCCGAGCAGTACTTC. Its protein is CATSRDLDRQAEQYF. The full variable domain, rest sourced from reference TRBV15 and TRBJ2-7, is DAMVIQNPRYQVTQFGKPVTLSCSQTLNHNVMYWYQQKSSQAPKLLFHYYDKDFNNEADTPDNFQSRRPNTSFCFLDIRSPGLGDTAMYLCATSRDLDRQAEQYFGPGTRLTVT.

The genes are TRBV5-4 and TRBJ2-3; 9 bases align to TRBD2. Germline-derived CDR1 and CDR2 are SGHNT and YYREEE (reference sequence). J was trimmed by 1 base and V by 4 bases; bases with no gene match: 13. This CDR3 region has 18 residues. The CDR3, as DNA: TGTGCCAGCAGCAAGGTCCCCCGGACTAGCGAACGCACAGATACGCAGTATTTT. Encoded protein: CASSKVPRTSERTDTQYF.

CDR3 in DNA: TGCAGCGTTGGAAAGGGGGATTATGGCTACACCTTC. Translating gives CSVGKGDYGYTF. The rearrangement links TRBV29-1 to TRBJ1-2, with D possibly being TRBD1 (6 bases). The V gene's germline CDR1 is SQVTM and CDR2 ANQGSEA. V gave up 4 bases and J gave up 5 bases, with 11 bases separating them. The CDR3 spans 12 residues.

The chain couples TRBV25-1 to TRBJ1-2, with 9 bases fitting TRBD1. Germline CDR1 reads MGHDK; CDR2 reads SYGVNS. After removal of 3 bases from V and 4 bases from J, the junction contained 9 bases not matched to a gene. The CDR3 has 16 residues. This CDR3 is CASSDPGQGLGYGYTF. The CDR3 DNA follows: TGTGCCAGCAGTGACCCGGGACAGGGATTGGGCTATGGCTACACCTTC.

This clone was observed once. The V gene is TRBV7-9, the J gene TRBJ2-2, with 8 bases matching TRBD2. CDR1 SEHNR and CDR2 FQNEAQ come from the germline V gene (reference sequence). There are 16 residues in the CDR3. After removal of 5 bases from V and 4 bases from J, the junction contained 9 bases not matched to a gene. The CDR3 bases are TGTGCCAGCAGCCCCGGACTAGCTCGCGGCACCGGGGAGCTGTTTTTT. Translation gives CASSPGLARGTGELFF.

This chain joins TRBV5-1 and TRBJ2-7, with 9 bases aligning to TRBD1. The CDR3 runs 15 residues. In germline, CDR1 is SGHRS, CDR2 YFSETQ. The ends lost 1 base at V and 6 bases at J; junction bases unmatched: 8. The DNA of the CDR3 is TGCGCCAGCAGCTTGCCGACAGGGGGGGTGAGCGAGCAGTACTTC. Translation gives CASSLPTGGVSEQYF.

The chain is built from TRBV5-6 and TRBJ1-6; 8 bases agree with TRBD1. Per germline, CDR1 SGHDT and CDR2 YYEEEE. The CDR3 consists of 14 residues. With V trimmed by 2 bases and J by 9 bases, 4 bases remained unmatched. This chain's CDR3 is CASSFAGGFSPLHF. In DNA form, the CDR3 reads TGTGCCAGCAGCTTCGCAGGGGGCTTTTCACCCCTCCACTTT.

In its sample, this clone was seen once. This rearrangement joins TRBV7-7 to TRBJ2-5, with D possibly matching TRBD1 (5 bases). The length of the CDR3 is 15 residues. V dropped 0 bases and J dropped 1 base, with 9 bases sitting between them. Germline V CDR1 and CDR2: SSHAT, FNYEAQ (reference sequence). The CDR3 loop is CASSLASTGQETQYF. The CDR3 DNA follows: TGTGCCAGCAGCTTAGCGTCTACAGGCCAAGAGACCCAGTACTTC.

The V call is TRBV21-1, the J call TRBJ1-1. TRBV21-1 is shown as a pseudogene. The CDR3 consists of 14 residues. CDR3 residues: CASSVRGMNTEAFF. DNA of the CDR3: TGTGCCAGCAGCGTCCGGGGGATGAACACTGAAGCTTTCTTT.

The chain is built from TRBV20-1 and TRBJ1-2; TRBD1 matches 9 bases. This CDR3 has 14 amino acids. The germline gives CDR1 DFQATT, CDR2 SNEGSKA (reference sequence). V trimming: 3 bases; J trimming: 4 bases; junction bases outside the gene matches: 6. Here the CDR3 reads CSASSGQGIYGYTF. In nucleotides, the CDR3 is TGCAGTGCTAGTTCTGGACAGGGGATCTATGGCTACACCTTC.

The chain has TRBV7-3 and TRBJ2-7; a possible D gene is TRBD1 (6 bases). Trimming shortened V by 5 bases and J by 7 bases, and 15 bases separated the two germline ends. CDR3 length: 13 residues. Germline CDR1 is SGHTA and CDR2 is FQGTGA. In DNA form, the CDR3 reads TGTGCCAGCAGCCCCGACAGGAGGCGGGAGCAGTACTTC. Its protein is CASSPDRRREQYF.

The V gene is TRBV6-1, the J gene TRBJ2-1; 9 bases map to TRBD2. The CDR3 extends over 17 amino acids. Germline V gene sequence: CDR1 MNHNS, CDR2 SASEGT. The V segment lost 4 bases and the J segment 8 bases; nucleotides outside the gene matches: 15. The CDR3 DNA reads TGTGCCAGCAGTGCTCGGATTAGCGGGGGCCAGGCCCATGAGCAGTTCTTC. Protein sequence: CASSARISGGQAHEQFF.

V and J are TRBV2 and TRBJ1-6, with D uncertain. This CDR3 spans 14 amino acids. Looked up from germline, CDR1 is SNHLY and CDR2 is FYNNEI. Trimming left V 4 bases short and J 6 bases short, with 10 bases between. CDR3 nucleotide sequence: TGTGCCAGCAGTGTGGGCGTCCGTAATTCACCCCTCCACTTT. It codes for CASSVGVRNSPLHF.

The gene calls are TRBV15 and TRBJ2-1; no clear D gene. The V end lost 0 bases, the J end lost 6 bases, and 3 bases lay between the germline ends. CDR3 length: 12 residues. The germline V gene has CDR1 LNHNV and CDR2 YYDKDF (reference sequence). CDR3 sequence reads: CATSRDSNEQFF. The CDR3, as DNA: TGTGCCACCAGCAGAGATAGCAATGAGCAGTTCTTC.